A selection of T cell receptor beta chains follows, all from one sample in a study of PD-1 blockade in classical Hodgkin lymphoma. TCRdb's copy holds only in-frame clones and misses some; the assay was immunoSEQ multiplex PCR. The sample carries roughly 20,000 clones, about 68% recorded once. The input for sequencing was peripheral blood mononuclear cells (PBMCs), taken before the fourth cycle of nivolumab. The receptors were gathered from a human donor with classical Hodgkin lymphoma. CDR3s include the opening cysteine and the closing phenylalanine or tryptophan. D genes are given only for firm matches. The size of a clone is reported for some rows only, either as once, few or many, or as a class for expanded clones.

- 15 TRBJ1-5 TRBV5-1 TRBD1 CASSEGQGAGQPQHF TGCGCCAGCAGCGAGGGACAGGGGGCGGGTCAGCCCCAGCATTTT
once 17 TRBJ2-1 TRBV10-3 TRBD2 CAISPKRESGSYNEQFF TGTGCCATCAGTCCAAAGCGGGAGTCAGGATCCTACAATGAGCAGTTCTTC
few 15 TRBJ2-5 TRBV19 - CASSMGRISAETQYF TGTGCCAGTAGTATGGGCCGAATCTCCGCGGAGACCCAGTACTTC
- 14 TRBJ2-7 TRBV10-1 TRBD2 CASSRTSGPYEQYF TGCGCCAGCAGTCGGACTAGCGGGCCCTACGAGCAGTACTTC
- 14 TRBJ1-1 TRBV18 - CASSLGTVNTEAFF TGTGCCAGCTCACTCGGGACCGTGAACACTGAAGCTTTCTTT
- 13 TRBJ2-1 TRBV5-1 TRBD2 CASRTSVYNEQFF TGCGCCAGCAGGACTAGCGTGTACAATGAGCAGTTCTTC
few 16 TRBJ2-3 TRBV27 TRBD2 CASSAYSGRGTDTQYF TGTGCCAGCAGTGCCTATAGCGGGAGAGGGACAGATACGCAGTATTTT
- 14 TRBJ2-5 TRBV19 - CASSPSSTRVTQYF TGTGCCAGTAGTCCCAGTTCCACGAGGGTAACCCAGTACTTC
- 12 TRBJ1-2 TRBV6-1 - CASSDHNYGYTF TGTGCCAGCAGTGACCATAACTATGGCTACACCTTC
- 15 TRBJ2-7 TRBV5-4 - CASSGLYEGTYEQYF TGTGCCAGCAGCGGGCTATACGAGGGTACCTACGAGCAGTACTTC
few 13 TRBJ1-1 TRBV29-1 - CSVERSVNTEAFF TGCAGCGTCGAACGATCAGTGAACACTGAAGCTTTCTTT
- 16 TRBJ1-1 TRBV7-9 - CASSFSRGHPNTEAFF TGTGCCAGCAGCTTTTCCCGAGGACACCCGAACACTGAAGCTTTCTTT
- 14 TRBJ2-7 TRBV6-6 - CASSYLGDINEQYF TGTGCCAGCAGTTACTTGGGGGATATCAACGAGCAGTACTTC
- 14 TRBJ2-3 TRBV5-1 - CASSLVGQTDTQYF TGCGCCAGCAGCTTGGTGGGGCAAACAGATACGCAGTATTTT
- 13 TRBJ1-1 TRBV5-5 - CASSWDTNTEAFF TGTGCCAGCAGCTGGGACACGAACACTGAAGCTTTCTTT
- 15 TRBJ2-7 TRBV2 TRBD1 CASSTQGQGAYEQYF TGTGCCAGCAGTACCCAGGGACAGGGGGCCTACGAGCAGTACTTC
few 16 TRBJ2-2 TRBV5-4 - CASSPPGSGGHGELFF TGTGCCAGCAGCCCCCCGGGGTCTGGGGGCCACGGGGAGCTGTTTTTT
- 14 TRBJ2-7 TRBV29-1 - CSARPDQSSYEQYF TGCAGCGCAAGGCCGGACCAGAGCTCCTACGAGCAGTACTTC
- 15 TRBJ1-2 TRBV4-1 - CASSQAPGRAYGYTF TGCGCCAGCAGCCAAGCCCCGGGGAGGGCCTATGGCTACACCTTC
- 18 TRBJ2-1 TRBV27 TRBD2 CASSFGTSGRVSYNEQFF TGTGCCAGCAGTTTCGGGACTAGCGGGAGGGTATCCTACAATGAGCAGTTCTTC
- 11 TRBJ2-7 TRBV20-1 - CSALERYEQYF TGCAGTGCTTTGGAGCGCTACGAGCAGTACTTC
- 13 TRBJ1-2 TRBV6-5 - CASSKQGNYGYTF TGTGCCAGCAGCAAACAGGGAAACTATGGCTACACCTTC
- 16 TRBJ2-7 TRBV5-1 - CASSLGLGLISYEQYF TGCGCCAGCAGCTTAGGACTGGGACTGATTTCTTACGAGCAGTACTTC
- 16 TRBJ2-3 TRBV7-9 TRBD2 CASSQGDGGDTDTQYF TGTGCCAGCAGCCAAGGTGATGGGGGGGACACAGATACGCAGTATTTT
- 13 TRBJ1-6 TRBV6-1 - CASSDGLNSPLHF TGTGCCAGCAGTGATGGTTTGAATTCACCCCTCCACTTT
- 12 TRBJ2-7 TRBV29-1 - CSVEGRANEQYF TGCAGCGTTGAAGGCCGAGCGAACGAGCAGTACTTC
- 15 TRBJ1-5 TRBV7-8 - CASSLAGGLEQPQHF TGTGCCAGCAGCTTAGCTGGGGGGCTCGAACAGCCCCAGCATTTT
- 11 TRBJ2-1 TRBV7-9 - CASSLENEQFF TGTGCCAGCAGCCTAGAAAATGAGCAGTTCTTC